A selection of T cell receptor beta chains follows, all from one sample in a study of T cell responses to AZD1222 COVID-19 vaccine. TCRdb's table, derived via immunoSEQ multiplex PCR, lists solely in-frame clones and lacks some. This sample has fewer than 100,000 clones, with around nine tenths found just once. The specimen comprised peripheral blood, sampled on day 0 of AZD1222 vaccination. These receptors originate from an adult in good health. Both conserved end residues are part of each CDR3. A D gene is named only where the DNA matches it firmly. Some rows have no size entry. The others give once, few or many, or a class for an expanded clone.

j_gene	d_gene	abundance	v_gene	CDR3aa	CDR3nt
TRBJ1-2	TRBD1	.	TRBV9	CASSVWDRDYGYTF	TGTGCCAGCAGCGTATGGGACAGGGACTATGGCTACACCTTC
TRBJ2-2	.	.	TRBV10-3	CASFKNTGELFF	TGTGCCAGTTTTAAGAACACCGGGGAGCTGTTTTTT
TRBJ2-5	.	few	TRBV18	CASSQNSGQETQYF	TGTGCCAGCTCACAGAACAGCGGACAAGAGACCCAGTACTTC
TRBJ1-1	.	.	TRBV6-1	CASSEEGLHTEAFF	TGTGCCAGCAGTGAGGAAGGGCTACACACTGAAGCTTTCTTT
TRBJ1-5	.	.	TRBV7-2	CASSLGQLNQPQHF	TGTGCCAGCAGCTTAGGCCAGCTCAATCAGCCCCAGCATTTT
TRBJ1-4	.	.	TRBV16	CASSQLRVTNEKLFF	TGTGCCAGCAGCCAATTAAGGGTAACTAATGAAAAACTGTTTTTT
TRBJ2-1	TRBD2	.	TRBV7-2	CASSPSRGLARNNEQFF	TGTGCCAGCAGCCCAAGCCGAGGACTAGCGAGAAACAATGAGCAGTTCTTC
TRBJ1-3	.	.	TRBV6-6	CASSTPGLSGNTIYF	TGTGCCAGCAGTACCCCGGGGCTCTCTGGAAACACCATATATTTT
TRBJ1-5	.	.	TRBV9	CASSVGVDQPQHF	TGTGCCAGCAGCGTAGGGGTTGATCAGCCCCAGCATTTT
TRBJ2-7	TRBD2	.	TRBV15	CATSRVLLATHSGNYEQYF	TGTGCCACCAGCAGAGTACTACTAGCGACACATTCGGGTAACTACGAGCAGTACTTC
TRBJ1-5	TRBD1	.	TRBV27	CASNGDRAYQPQHF	TGTGCCAGCAACGGGGACAGGGCCTATCAGCCCCAGCATTTT
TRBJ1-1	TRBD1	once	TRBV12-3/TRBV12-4	CASRYRGNTEAFF	TGTGCCAGCAGATACAGGGGAAACACTGAAGCTTTCTTT
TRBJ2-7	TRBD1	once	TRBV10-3	CASGTGGYEQYF	TGTGCCAGTGGGACAGGGGGCTACGAGCAGTACTTC
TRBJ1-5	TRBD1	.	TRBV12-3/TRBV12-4	CASRQGSNQPQHF	TGTGCCTCCCGACAGGGGAGCAATCAGCCCCAGCATTTT
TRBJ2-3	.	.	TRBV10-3	CAIKMDIYTDTQYF	TGTGCCATCAAAATGGACATATACACAGATACGCAGTATTTT
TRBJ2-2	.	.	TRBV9	CASSVHRETGELFF	TGTGCCAGCAGCGTTCACAGGGAAACCGGGGAGCTGTTTTTT
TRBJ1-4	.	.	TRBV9	CASSPGQSNEKLFF	TGTGCCAGCAGCCCGGGACAATCTAATGAAAAACTGTTTTTT
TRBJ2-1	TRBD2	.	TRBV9	CASSPRVVGGAANEQFF	TGTGCCAGCAGCCCCCGGGTTGTCGGGGGGGCCGCAAATGAGCAGTTCTTC
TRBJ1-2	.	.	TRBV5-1	CASSLERQTNYGYTF	TGCGCCAGCAGCTTGGAGCGACAAACCAACTATGGCTACACCTTC
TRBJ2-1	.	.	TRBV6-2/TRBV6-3	CASSHSTDRNWPGSYNEQFF	TGTGCCAGCAGTCACTCCACCGACAGGAACTGGCCGGGATCCTACAATGAGCAGTTCTTC
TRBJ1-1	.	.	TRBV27	CASSSFTEAFF	TGTGCCAGCAGCTCATTCACTGAAGCTTTCTTT
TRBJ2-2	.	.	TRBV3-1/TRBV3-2	CASSPPQRPVVAGELFF	TGTGCCAGCAGCCCCCCCCAGCGGCCGGTGGTAGCCGGGGAGCTGTTTTTT
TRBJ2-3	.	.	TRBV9	CASSFRHTDTQYF	TGTGCCAGCAGCTTCCGGCACACAGATACGCAGTATTTT
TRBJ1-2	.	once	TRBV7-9	CASSFGVGEGSYGYTF	TGTGCCAGCAGCTTCGGCGTCGGGGAGGGATCCTATGGCTACACCTTC
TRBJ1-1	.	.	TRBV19	CASSVNGGGTEAFF	TGTGCCAGTAGTGTAAACGGAGGTGGAACTGAAGCTTTCTTT
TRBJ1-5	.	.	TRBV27	CASSLSRVNQPQHF	TGTGCCAGCAGTTTATCCAGGGTCAATCAGCCCCAGCATTTT
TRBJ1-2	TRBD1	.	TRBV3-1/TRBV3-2	CASSPWTGIVGDGYTF	TGTGCCAGCAGCCCGTGGACAGGGATAGTGGGGGATGGCTACACCTTC
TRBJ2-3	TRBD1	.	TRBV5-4	CASSIQTGGRDTQYF	TGTGCCAGCAGCATTCAGACAGGGGGCAGAGATACGCAGTATTTT
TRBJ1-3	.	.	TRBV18	CASSPPWGTTGNTIYF	TGTGCCAGCTCACCACCGTGGGGGACTACTGGAAACACCATATATTTT
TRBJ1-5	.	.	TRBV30	CAWSVPGSGRQPQHF	TGTGCCTGGAGTGTACCTGGGTCAGGCCGTCAGCCCCAGCATTTT
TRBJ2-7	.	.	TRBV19	CASSIAQGTYEQYF	TGTGCCAGTAGTATAGCTCAGGGAACCTACGAGCAGTACTTC
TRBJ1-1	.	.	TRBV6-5	CASTRTVNTEAFF	TGTGCCAGCACCCGGACGGTGAACACTGAAGCTTTCTTT
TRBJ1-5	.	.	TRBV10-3	CAISASGLSNQPQHF	TGTGCCATCAGTGCTTCTGGACTTAGCAATCAGCCCCAGCATTTT
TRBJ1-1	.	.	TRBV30	CAWSPLLSEAFF	TGTGCCTGGAGTCCCCTTCTCTCTGAAGCTTTCTTT
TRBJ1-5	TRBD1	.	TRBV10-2	CASSEGERQGANQPQHF	TGCGCCAGCAGTGAGGGGGAAAGACAGGGAGCTAATCAGCCCCAGCATTTT
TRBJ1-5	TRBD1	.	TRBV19	CASSIGQGRDQPQHF	TGTGCCAGTAGTATAGGACAGGGCCGGGATCAGCCCCAGCATTTT
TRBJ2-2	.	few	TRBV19	CASSIAGLNTGELFF	TGTGCCAGTAGTATTGCGGGGTTGAACACCGGGGAGCTGTTTTTT
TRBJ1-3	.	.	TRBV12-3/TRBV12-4	CASRDSSGNTIYF	TGTGCCAGCAGGGACAGCTCTGGAAACACCATATATTTT
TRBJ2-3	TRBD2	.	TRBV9	CASSVVAGGSTDTQYF	TGTGCCAGCAGCGTAGTCGCGGGGGGATCTACAGATACGCAGTATTTT
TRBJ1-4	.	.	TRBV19	CASSIEKGRTNEKLFF	TGTGCCAGTAGTATTGAGAAGGGGCGGACTAATGAAAAACTGTTTTTT
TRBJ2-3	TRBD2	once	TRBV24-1	CATSDLGPAGVFDTQYF	TGTGCCACCAGTGATTTGGGCCCAGCGGGAGTGTTTGATACGCAGTATTTT
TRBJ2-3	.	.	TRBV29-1	CSAIQGPSDTQYF	TGCAGCGCAATCCAGGGGCCCTCAGATACGCAGTATTTT
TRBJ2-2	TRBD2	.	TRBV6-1	CASSELAGDTGELFF	TGTGCCAGCAGTGAACTAGCGGGAGACACCGGGGAGCTGTTTTTT
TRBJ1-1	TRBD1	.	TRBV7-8	CASSLEGGGVNTEAFF	TGTGCCAGCAGCTTAGAAGGGGGCGGGGTGAACACTGAAGCTTTCTTT
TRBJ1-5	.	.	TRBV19	CASSPRPQIRYSNQPQHF	TGTGCCAGTAGTCCCAGGCCACAGATCCGATATAGCAATCAGCCCCAGCATTTT
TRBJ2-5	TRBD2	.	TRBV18	CASSQGLAGQETQYF	TGTGCCAGCTCACAAGGACTAGCGGGCCAAGAGACCCAGTACTTC
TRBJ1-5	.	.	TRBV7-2	CASSYGRGSNQPQHF	TGTGCCAGCAGCTACGGCCGGGGAAGCAATCAGCCCCAGCATTTT
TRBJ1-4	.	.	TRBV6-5	CASKREGGLNEKLFF	TGTGCCAGCAAGAGGGAAGGGGGGCTTAATGAAAAACTGTTTTTT
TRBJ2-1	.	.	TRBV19	CATGPRDNEQFF	TGTGCCACCGGACCCCGAGACAATGAGCAGTTCTTC
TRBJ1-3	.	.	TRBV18	CASSLKGSGNTIYF	TGTGCCAGCTCACTTAAGGGGTCTGGAAACACCATATATTTT
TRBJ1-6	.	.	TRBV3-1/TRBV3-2	CASSQDWGHLGSPLHF	TGTGCCAGCAGCCAAGATTGGGGACACTTGGGTTCACCCCTCCACTTT
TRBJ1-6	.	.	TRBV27	CASSLFRTVNSPLHF	TGTGCCAGCAGTTTATTTCGGACAGTTAATTCACCCCTCCACTTT
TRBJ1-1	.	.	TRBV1	CTSSTDRGDHTEAFF	TGCACCAGCAGCACGGACAGGGGTGATCACACTGAAGCTTTCTTT
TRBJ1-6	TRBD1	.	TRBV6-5	CASRLTGANSPLHF	TGTGCCAGCAGATTGACAGGGGCCAATTCACCCCTCCACTTT
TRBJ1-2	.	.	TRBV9	CASSAYMEGSGNYGYTF	TGTGCCAGCAGCGCATACATGGAGGGCTCGGGGAACTATGGCTACACCTTC
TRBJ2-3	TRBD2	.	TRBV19	CASSIGTSGSDTDTQYF	TGTGCCAGTAGTATAGGAACTAGCGGGAGCGACACAGATACGCAGTATTTT
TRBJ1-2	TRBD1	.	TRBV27	CASSLGTGAYGYTF	TGTGCCAGCAGTTTAGGGACAGGGGCGTATGGCTACACCTTC
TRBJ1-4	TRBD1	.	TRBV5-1	CASSLGGTASAEKLFF	TGCGCCAGCAGCTTGGGTGGGACAGCTTCCGCTGAAAAACTGTTTTTT
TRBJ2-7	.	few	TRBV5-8	CARIAGQGFHPPYEQYF	TGTGCCAGGATAGCTGGGCAGGGATTCCACCCCCCCTACGAGCAGTACTTC